This TCR beta chain is drawn from a study of T cells in Graves' hyperthyroidism and ophthalmopathy. At the level of the study: Any treatment followed the collection of peripheral blood at initial diagnosis.

The CDR3 regions of TCR beta were amplified from RNA transcripts. Researchers ran a first-round RT-PCR on the TCR CDR3 using the HTBI primer set. TCRdb reanalysed the multiplex PCR reads using MiXCR and keeps one entry per CDR3 protein. The table records 450,000 to 500,000 distinct CDR3 sequences, around a fifth of them present only once. Exclusion followed for patients with uncontrolled infection, other autoimmune disease, pregnancy or lactation. The diagnostic basis comprised clinical symptoms, serum thyroxine and TRAb, thyroid ultrasound and orbital computed tomography. In this sample, this clonotype turned up a few times. The length of the CDR3 is 18 residues. The V and J ends lost 3 bases and 3 bases, in that order; junction bases with no gene match: 6.

This TCR was sampled from a woman in her seventies with Graves' ophthalmopathy. The chain combines TRBV12-3 or TRBV12-4 with TRBJ2-6; TRBD1 aligns across 12 bases. Sequenced material: blood. The DNA for the CDR3 is TGTGCCAGCAGTTTCCCGGGACAGGGGGCATATGGGGCCAACGTCCTGACTTTC. It specifies CASSFPGQGAYGANVLTF.